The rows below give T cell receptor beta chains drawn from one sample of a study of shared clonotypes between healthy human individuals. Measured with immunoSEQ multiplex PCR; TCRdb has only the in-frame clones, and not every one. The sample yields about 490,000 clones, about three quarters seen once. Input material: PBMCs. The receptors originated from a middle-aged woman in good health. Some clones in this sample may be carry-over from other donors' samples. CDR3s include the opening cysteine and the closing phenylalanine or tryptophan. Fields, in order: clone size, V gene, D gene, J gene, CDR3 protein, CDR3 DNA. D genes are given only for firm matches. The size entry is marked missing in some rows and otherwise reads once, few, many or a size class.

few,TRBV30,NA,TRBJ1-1,CAWSRGMNTEAFF,TGTGCCTGGAGTAGGGGCATGAACACTGAAGCTTTCTTT
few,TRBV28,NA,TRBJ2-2,CASRQPGVTGELFF,TGTGCCAGCAGGCAGCCGGGGGTCACCGGGGAGCTGTTTTTT
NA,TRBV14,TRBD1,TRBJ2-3,CASSKKNRDRGQDTQYF,TGTGCCAGCAGCAAAAAGAACCGGGACAGGGGGCAAGATACGCAGTATTTT
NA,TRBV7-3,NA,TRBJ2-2,CASSEQGGTGELFF,TGTGCCAGCAGCGAACAGGGAGGCACCGGGGAGCTGTTTTTT
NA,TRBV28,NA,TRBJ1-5,CASSPSDSSNQPQHF,TGTGCCAGCAGCCCGTCGGACAGTAGCAATCAGCCCCAGCATTTT
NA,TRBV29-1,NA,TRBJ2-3,CSVGGGVGTDTQYF,TGCAGCGTTGGGGGGGGCGTCGGGACAGATACGCAGTATTTT
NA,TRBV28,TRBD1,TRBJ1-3,CASSTPGTGFGNTIYF,TGTGCCAGCAGTACTCCCGGGACAGGGTTTGGAAACACCATATATTTT
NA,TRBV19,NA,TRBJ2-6,CASSISPGSGANVLTF,TGTGCCAGTAGTATTAGCCCCGGCTCAGGGGCCAACGTCCTGACTTTC
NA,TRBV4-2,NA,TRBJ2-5,CASSYIGDRQETQYF,TGTGCCAGCAGCTATATAGGGGACCGCCAAGAGACCCAGTACTTC
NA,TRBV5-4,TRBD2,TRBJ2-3,CASSLEGRGRSLDTQYF,TGTGCCAGCAGTCTTGAGGGTCGCGGGAGGTCTTTAGATACGCAGTATTTT
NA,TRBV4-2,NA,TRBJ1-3,CASSQDWGDPKTIYF,TGTGCCAGCAGCCAAGACTGGGGGGACCCTAAGACCATATATTTT
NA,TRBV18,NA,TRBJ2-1,CASSPPDDWTYNEQFF,TGTGCCAGCTCACCACCGGACGATTGGACCTACAATGAGCAGTTCTTC
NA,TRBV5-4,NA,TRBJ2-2,CASSLGGEAGELFF,TGTGCCAGCAGCTTGGGGGGTGAGGCCGGGGAGCTGTTTTTT
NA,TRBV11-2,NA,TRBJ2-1,CASSLVDQEQFF,TGTGCCAGCAGCTTAGTAGATCAGGAGCAGTTCTTC
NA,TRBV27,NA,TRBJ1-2,CASSFRAHGRDYTF,TGTGCCAGCAGTTTTAGAGCCCATGGTCGTGACTACACCTTC
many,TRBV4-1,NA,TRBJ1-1,CASSPFSGDGTEAFF,TGCGCCAGCAGCCCGTTCAGCGGGGACGGCACTGAAGCTTTCTTT
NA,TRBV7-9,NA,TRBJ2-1,CASSFRGNEQFF,TGTGCCAGCAGCTTTAGGGGTAATGAGCAGTTCTTC
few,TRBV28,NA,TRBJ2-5,CASSPGWGETQYF,TGTGCCAGCAGCCCGGGCTGGGGGGAGACCCAGTACTTC
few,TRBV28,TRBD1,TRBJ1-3,CASSIPRGQGNTIYF,TGTGCCAGCAGTATACCTAGGGGGCAAGGAAACACCATATATTTT
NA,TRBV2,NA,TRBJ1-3,CASRPSREPSGNTIYF,TGTGCCAGCAGGCCAAGCAGGGAACCCTCTGGAAACACCATATATTTT
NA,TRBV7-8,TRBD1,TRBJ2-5,CASSEHRGQGETQYF,TGTGCCAGCAGCGAACACAGGGGGCAGGGGGAGACCCAGTACTTC
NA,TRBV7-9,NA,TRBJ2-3,CASSLGQTDTQYF,TGTGCCAGCAGCTTAGGGCAGACAGATACGCAGTATTTT
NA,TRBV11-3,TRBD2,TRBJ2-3,CASSLASGSTDTQYF,TGTGCCAGCAGCTTAGCTAGCGGGAGTACAGATACGCAGTATTTT
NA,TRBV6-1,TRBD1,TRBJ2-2,CASSSWTGGLGELFF,TGTGCCAGCAGTAGTTGGACAGGGGGCCTCGGGGAGCTGTTTTTT
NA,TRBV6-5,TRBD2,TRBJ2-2,CASSSGRYTGELFF,TGTGCCAGCAGTAGCGGGAGGTACACCGGGGAGCTGTTTTTT
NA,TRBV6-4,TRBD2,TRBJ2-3,CASSDVAGRSDTQYF,TGTGCCAGCAGTGACGTAGCGGGTCGATCAGATACGCAGTATTTT
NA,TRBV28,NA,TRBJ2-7,CASKKGFTSYEQYF,TGTGCCAGCAAAAAGGGATTTACCTCCTACGAGCAGTACTTC
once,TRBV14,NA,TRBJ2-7,CASSQVRESYEQYF,TGTGCCAGCAGCCAAGTACGGGAGTCCTACGAGCAGTACTTC
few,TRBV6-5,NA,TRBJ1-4,CASSYLGGEKLFF,TGTGCCAGCAGTTACTTGGGTGGTGAAAAACTGTTTTTT
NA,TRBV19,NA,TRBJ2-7,CASKADNSYEQYF,TGTGCCAGTAAGGCGGACAACTCCTACGAGCAGTACTTC
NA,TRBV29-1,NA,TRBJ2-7,CSVVAGLGYEQYF,TGCAGCGTTGTGGCAGGGTTAGGCTACGAGCAGTACTTC
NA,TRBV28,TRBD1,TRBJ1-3,CASSTDRGPGNTIYF,TGTGCCAGCAGTACGGACAGGGGGCCTGGAAACACCATATATTTT
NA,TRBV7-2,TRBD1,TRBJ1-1,CASSQTGTGQAFF,TGTGCCAGCAGCCAAACAGGGACAGGTCAAGCTTTCTTT
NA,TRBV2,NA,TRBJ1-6,CASNRDRQWPLHF,TGTGCCAGCAACCGGGACCGCCAGTGGCCCCTCCACTTT
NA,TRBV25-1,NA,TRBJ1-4,CASSLRLGSEKLFF,TGTGCCAGCAGTCTGAGGCTGGGGTCTGAAAAACTGTTTTTT
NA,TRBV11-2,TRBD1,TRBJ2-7,CASSSTGQLALGQYF,TGTGCCAGCAGCTCAACGGGACAGCTCGCCCTAGGGCAGTACTTC
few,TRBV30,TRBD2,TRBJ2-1,CAWSATPGLVPPRKFF,TGTGCCTGGAGTGCGACTCCTGGACTAGTACCCCCACGGAAGTTCTTC
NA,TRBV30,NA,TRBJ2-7,CAWSVRVSTEIGYEQYF,TGTGCCTGGAGTGTAAGAGTTTCGACCGAGATCGGCTACGAGCAGTACTTC
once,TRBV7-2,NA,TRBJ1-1,CASSLMLMNTEAFF,TGTGCCAGCAGCTTAATGCTAATGAACACTGAAGCTTTCTTT
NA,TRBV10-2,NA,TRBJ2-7,CASSGGTGTASRPYF,TGCGCCAGCAGTGGCGGGACCGGGACAGCCTCTCGGCCGTACTTC
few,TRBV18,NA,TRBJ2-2,CASSPPSNTGELFF,TGTGCCAGCTCACCACCGTCGAACACCGGGGAGCTGTTTTTT
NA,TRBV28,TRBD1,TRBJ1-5,CASSLLGPGGHQPQHF,TGTGCCAGCAGTTTATTGGGGCCAGGGGGGCATCAGCCCCAGCATTTT
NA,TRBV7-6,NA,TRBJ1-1,CASSPYRAEAFF,TGTGCCAGCAGCCCGTACAGGGCTGAAGCTTTCTTT
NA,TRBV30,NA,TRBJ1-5,CAWTPSSNQPQHF,TGTGCCTGGACCCCCTCTAGCAATCAGCCCCAGCATTTT